The 13 T cell receptor beta chains below all came from one sample that was sequenced in a study of blood T cell repertoires in COVID-19. Some clones are missing from TCRdb's copy, which holds only in-frame ones; the method was immunoSEQ multiplex PCR. The sample lists 120,000 or so clones; 80% to 90% were seen once. The sequenced material came from peripheral blood. Receptors were obtained from a man older than 75 with active or convalescent COVID-19.

V is TRBV14 and J is TRBJ1-4; TRBD1 aligns across 8 bases. CDR1 and CDR2 from the germline V gene are SGHDN and FVKESK. The V and J ends lost 1 base and 8 bases, in that order; junction bases with no gene match: 6. This CDR3 spans 15 amino acids. For the CDR3, the DNA is TGTGCCAGCAGCCAAGCCCAGGGGGCAGGCGAAAAACTGTTTTTT. It specifies CASSQAQGAGEKLFF.

This clone came up a few times. The chain uses TRBV19 and TRBJ2-7, with 11 bases identical to TRBD2. Germline V CDR1 and CDR2: LNHDA, SQIVND (reference sequence). V gave up 5 bases and J gave up 3 bases; unmatched junction bases: 6. The CDR3 has 15 residues. This CDR3 is CASSVTSGAFYEQYF. Here the CDR3 DNA reads TGTGCCAGTAGTGTGACTAGCGGGGCTTTCTACGAGCAGTACTTC.

The table lists this clone with a few counts. The chain is built from TRBV28 and TRBJ1-2; maybe TRBD1 (5 bases). V was pared by 9 bases and J by 5 bases, with 7 bases between. Per germline, CDR1 MDHEN and CDR2 SYDVKM. The CDR3 covers 10 residues. CDR3 nucleotides: TGTGCCAGTGGACAATATGGCTACACCTTC. Translated: CASGQYGYTF.

This chain joins TRBV11-2 and TRBJ1-1; D unclear. Trimming took off 1 base at V and 4 bases at J, with 19 bases between the two ends. Germline V gene sequence: CDR1 SGHAT, CDR2 FQNNGV. The CDR3 sequence is 17 residues long. The CDR3 nucleotides read TGTGCCAGCAGCTTAGGACCTCCGGCAGGTCGTGCCACTGAAGCTTTCTTT. Residues: CASSLGPPAGRATEAFF.

Written as DNA, the CDR3 is TGTGCCATCGCAGGGGGACAGGGGAACTATGGCTACACCTTC. Translation: CAIAGGQGNYGYTF. The rearrangement links TRBV10-3 to TRBJ1-2; TRBD1 agrees at 10 bases. V dropped 8 bases and J dropped 2; count of bases not matched to a gene: 5. The CDR3 has 14 residues. CDR1 and CDR2 (germline): ENHRY, SYGVKD.

The gene calls are TRBV7-9 and TRBJ1-5; 7 bases match TRBD1. Germline V gene sequence: CDR1 SEHNR, CDR2 FQNEAQ (reference sequence). This CDR3 is 13 amino acids long. J lost 6 bases, V lost 4 bases, and 3 bases had no gene match. The CDR3: CASSWGQTQPQHF. CDR3 in DNA: TGTGCCAGCAGCTGGGGACAGACTCAGCCCCAGCATTTT.

This clone was counted only a few times. This sequence joins TRBV6-5 and TRBJ1-2; D possibly corresponds to TRBD1 (5 bases). Deletions cut 7 bases from V and 6 bases from J, with 15 bases between. This CDR3 is 13 amino acids long. Germline V lookup: CDR1 MNHEY, CDR2 SVGAGI. The CDR3, as DNA: TGTGCCAGCAACACCTGGAGGGGTAATGGCTACACCTTC. Protein: CASNTWRGNGYTF.

This chain uses TRBV7-2 with TRBJ1-2; D ambiguous. The germline V and J ends were trimmed by 5 bases and 8 bases, with 12 bases remaining between them. The CDR3 runs 12 residues. In germline, CDR1 is SGHTA, CDR2 FQGNSA. The CDR3, as DNA: TGTGCCAGCAGCCGGGGAGGGTACGGCTACACCTTC. This translates into CASSRGGYGYTF.

The chain couples TRBV4-3 to TRBJ2-1; D is undetermined. Deletions cut 3 bases from V and 5 bases from J, with 20 bases between. The CDR3 contains 17 residues. Germline CDR1 LGHNA, CDR2 YSLEER. CDR3 nucleotides: TGCGCCAGCAGCCAGGAGAGGTCAAACCCTGCCGACAATGAGCAGTTCTTC. Protein product: CASSQERSNPADNEQFF.

The J gene is TRBJ2-7, the V gene TRBV10-3; 11 nucleotides agree with TRBD1. Germline CDR1 is ENHRY and CDR2 is SYGVKD. The V and J ends lost 6 bases and 1 base, in that order; junction bases with no gene match: 2. This CDR3 contains 14 residues. CDR3 bases: TGTGCCATCAGGGGACAGGGGGGATCCTACGAGCAGTACTTC. This translates into CAIRGQGGSYEQYF.

The CDR3 reads CASSSRDRAGYTF. The CDR3 DNA is TGTGCCAGCAGCAGCCGGGACAGGGCTGGCTACACCTTC. The chain uses TRBV9 and TRBJ1-2; 9 nucleotides agree with TRBD1. CDR3 length: 13 amino acids. CDR1 is SGDLS and CDR2 is YYNGEE in the germline V gene. J lost 7 bases, V lost 4 bases, and 5 bases had no gene match.

This clone was observed once. The chain combines TRBV7-3 with TRBJ1-1, with TRBD1 matching 10 bases. This CDR3 has 14 residues. Per germline, CDR1 SGHTA and CDR2 FQGTGA. The V segment lost 2 bases and the J segment 4 bases; nucleotides outside the gene matches: 1. Here the CDR3 DNA reads TGTGCCAGCAGCTTAGGGACAGGGGCCACTGAAGCTTTCTTT. It is translated as CASSLGTGATEAFF.

This clone was seen more than once but under ten times. V usage is TRBV13 and J usage is TRBJ1-2; the D gene is possibly TRBD1 (6 bases). CDR1 is PRHDT, CDR2 FYEKMQ, per germline (reference sequence). The CDR3 runs to 15 residues. Trimming cost V 0 bases and J 4 bases, with 12 bases left between them. In DNA form, the CDR3 reads TGTGCCAGCAGCTTAGGGGTGGGGGGGCTCTATGGCTACACCTTC. Translated: CASSLGVGGLYGYTF.